What follows are 28 T cell receptor beta chains derived from one specimen sequenced in a study of blood T cell repertoires in COVID-19. Clones were read by immunoSEQ multiplex PCR, and TCRdb kept only the in-frame ones, dropping some. The table has 120,000 or so clones, approximately 74% seen once. The sequencing input was peripheral blood. These receptors were obtained from a man in his sixties with acute or convalescent COVID-19.

This chain connects TRBV28 to TRBJ1-2; TRBD1 might be the D (6 bases). Looked up from germline, CDR1 is MDHEN and CDR2 is SYDVKM. Trimming shortened V by 2 bases and J by 4 bases, and 8 bases separated the two germline ends. The CDR3 spans 13 residues. In DNA form, the CDR3 reads TGTGCCAGCAGTTTAACAGGGCGCTATGGCTACACCTTC. This translates into CASSLTGRYGYTF.

This clone was detected a few times. The J gene is TRBJ1-1, the V gene TRBV14, with a weak D call TRBD1 (5 bases). The germline CDR1 and CDR2 sequences are SGHDN and FVKESK. This CDR3 contains 14 residues. Trimming took 2 bases from V and 7 from J, leaving 14 bases between them. The CDR3 protein is CASSQWTNTGEAFF. The CDR3 DNA follows: TGTGCCAGCAGCCAATGGACAAACACTGGTGAAGCTTTCTTT.

The chain recombines TRBV30 with TRBJ1-4, with 10 positions matching TRBD1. J gave up 0 bases and V 4 bases, and 8 bases lay outside the gene matches. CDR1 is GTSNPN, CDR2 SVGIG, per germline (reference sequence). The CDR3 runs to 17 residues. The CDR3 DNA is TGTGCCTGGATCCCCTCCGGGACAGGGGCAACTAATGAAAAACTGTTTTTT. It is translated as CAWIPSGTGATNEKLFF.

This rearrangement joins TRBV6-1 to TRBJ2-3; 8 nucleotides agree with TRBD1. The V gene's germline CDR1 is MNHNS and CDR2 SASEGT. The length of the CDR3 is 15 residues. V was clipped by 3 bases and J by 4 bases; unmatched bases: 6. In DNA form, the CDR3 reads TGTGCCAGCAGTGAGCAGGGGGCATCTGCAGATACGCAGTATTTT. The encoded protein is CASSEQGASADTQYF.

This clone was observed a handful of times. The J gene is TRBJ1-1, the V gene TRBV19; 8 bases line up with TRBD1. V lost 5 bases and J lost 1; bases outside the gene matches: 6. CDR1 is LNHDA and CDR2 is SQIVND in the germline V gene (reference sequence). The CDR3 is 15 residues long. Here the CDR3 DNA reads TGTGCCAGTAGTGCCCGACAGGGGACGAACACTGAAGCTTTCTTT. Encoded protein: CASSARQGTNTEAFF.

The chain couples TRBV4-1 to TRBJ2-3; TRBD2 matches 8 bases. V lost 2 bases to trimming and J lost 7 bases; unmatched junction nucleotides: 8. CDR3 length equals 15 residues. Germline V gene data show CDR1 as MGHRA and CDR2 as YSYEKL. The CDR3 region has the DNA TGCGCCAGCAGCCAAACCGGGACTAGAACTCATACGCAGTATTTT. The encoded protein is CASSQTGTRTHTQYF.

V usage is TRBV10-1 and J usage is TRBJ2-2; the D gene is possibly TRBD1 (5 bases). The CDR3 contains 14 residues. Germline V gene data show CDR1 as WNHNN and CDR2 as SYGVQD (reference sequence). Trimming cost V 6 bases and J 4 bases, with 12 bases left between them. CDR3 coding DNA: TGCGCCAGCAGCAGGGTGGCGAGCACCGGGGAGCTGTTTTTT. Translating gives CASSRVASTGELFF.

The chain carries TRBV13 and TRBJ1-2, with D perhaps TRBD1 (6 bases). Germline lookup yields CDR1 PRHDT and CDR2 FYEKMQ (reference sequence). This CDR3 spans 13 amino acids. V lost 1 base and J 7 bases, leaving 10 bases between the germline ends. CDR3 protein: CASSLVGAGGYTF. In DNA form, the CDR3 reads TGTGCCAGCAGCTTAGTGGGGGCTGGTGGCTACACCTTC.

The rearrangement links TRBV11-3 to TRBJ2-5; 7 bases line up with TRBD1. V shed 6 bases and J 2 bases; nucleotides not matched to a gene: 12. The germline CDR1 and CDR2 sequences are SGHNT and YENEEA. The CDR3 contains 16 residues. Here the CDR3 reads CASRPDDFRGQETQYF. The CDR3, as DNA: TGTGCCAGCAGACCCGATGATTTCAGGGGGCAAGAGACCCAGTACTTC.

The rearrangement links TRBV6-1 to TRBJ1-2; a weak D match, TRBD1 (5 bases). CDR1 is MNHNS and CDR2 is SASEGT in the germline V gene. The CDR3 contains 14 residues. V was pared by 1 base and J by 2 bases, with 8 bases between. DNA of the CDR3: TGTGCCAGCAGTGAAGGGGGCGGAAACTATGGCTACACCTTC. It codes for CASSEGGGNYGYTF.

The V gene is TRBV29-1, the J gene TRBJ2-4; 8 bases line up with TRBD2. The V gene end was trimmed by 2 bases and the J gene end by 0 bases; junction bases not matched to a gene: 3. Germline loops: CDR1 SQVTM, CDR2 ANQGSEA. There are 15 residues in the CDR3. In nucleotides, the CDR3 is TGCAGCGTTGAATCCCTAGCGGGAGCCAAAAACATTCAGTACTTC. Its translation is CSVESLAGAKNIQYF.

This clone was recorded only once. The chain has TRBV30 and TRBJ1-1; 11 nucleotides agree with TRBD1. V trimming: 1 base; J trimming: 3 bases; junction bases outside the gene matches: 4. CDR1 GTSNPN and CDR2 SVGIG come from the germline V gene (reference sequence). This CDR3 spans 15 amino acids. The CDR3 loop reads CAWSGTGGIDTEAFF. The CDR3 nucleotides are TGTGCCTGGAGTGGGACAGGGGGCATAGACACTGAAGCTTTCTTT.

This sequence joins TRBV7-6 and TRBJ2-1; maybe TRBD2 (5 bases). Germline CDR1 SGHVS, CDR2 FNYEAQ. This CDR3 contains 15 residues. Trimming left V 2 bases short and J 4 bases short, with 12 bases between. CDR3 nucleotides: TGTGCCAGCAGCTTATTACCGGGGAAATACAATGAGCAGTTCTTC. Amino acid sequence: CASSLLPGKYNEQFF.

The chain has TRBV4-2 and TRBJ2-2; 14 bases line up with TRBD2. The length of the CDR3 is 17 residues. Germline V gives CDR1 LGHNA, CDR2 YNFKEQ. Losses at the gene ends were 1 base for V and 8 bases for J; bases not matched to a gene: 6. The CDR3 sequence: CASSQAGTSGRGGELFF. The DNA of the CDR3 is TGTGCCAGCAGCCAAGCCGGGACTAGCGGGAGAGGTGGGGAGCTGTTTTTT.

This clone was observed a handful of times. J is TRBJ2-7 and V is TRBV5-1; 7 nucleotides align to TRBD1. The length of the CDR3 is 14 residues. Germline V CDR1 and CDR2: SGHRS, YFSETQ. V lost 3 bases and J lost 4; bases outside the gene matches: 7. CDR3 protein: CASSSTGFSYEQYF. Written as DNA, the CDR3 is TGCGCCAGCAGCTCGACAGGGTTTTCTTACGAGCAGTACTTC.

The chain joins TRBV18 to TRBJ2-2; the D gene is possibly TRBD2 (6 bases). V was shortened by 1 base and J by 6 bases, with 15 bases between the two germline ends. The CDR3 length is 16 residues. Germline-derived CDR1 and CDR2 are KGHSH and LQKENI. The DNA for the CDR3 is TGTGCCAGCTCACCACGAAGGCTAGCGCTGGCCGGGGAGCTGTTTTTT. Translated: CASSPRRLALAGELFF.

The chain has TRBV29-1 and TRBJ2-7; TRBD2 aligns across 11 bases. Looked up from germline, CDR1 is SQVTM and CDR2 is ANQGSEA. Unmatched junction bases numbered 6, after V lost 7 bases and J lost 1 base. The CDR3 loop spans 14 amino acids. The CDR3 coding sequence is TGCAGCGCTAAAGGGACTAGCGGTTCCTACGAGCAGTACTTC. Translation gives CSAKGTSGSYEQYF.

V gene TRBV10-3 combines with J gene TRBJ1-5; no firm D call. Trimming took off 3 bases at V and 3 bases at J, with 9 bases between the two ends. This CDR3 is built from 14 residues. In germline, CDR1 is ENHRY, CDR2 SYGVKD. This chain's CDR3 is CAISDERINQPQHF. The DNA for the CDR3 is TGTGCCATCAGTGATGAGCGGATCAATCAGCCCCAGCATTTT.

This clone was seen only once. This chain uses TRBV11-2 with TRBJ1-1, with 7 bases aligning to TRBD1. CDR3 size: 16 residues. The germline CDR1 and CDR2 sequences are SGHAT and FQNNGV. Trimming took 5 bases from V and 0 from J; bases not matched to a gene: 9. The CDR3 DNA is TGTGCCAGCAGCAACCGACAGGGACCTTTGAACACTGAAGCTTTCTTT. Translating it yields CASSNRQGPLNTEAFF.

Only a few counts were recorded for this clone. The chain combines TRBV7-9 with TRBJ1-2, with D possibly TRBD1 on 6 matching bases. The V end was cut by 2 bases, the J end by 2 bases, with 24 bases between. The CDR3 consists of 19 residues. The germline gives CDR1 SEHNR, CDR2 FQNEAQ (reference sequence). CDR3 coding DNA: TGTGCCAGCAGCTTAATGTACTGGGCAGGGGCGTCCGGGAACTATGGCTACACCTTC. This encodes CASSLMYWAGASGNYGYTF.

The chain is built from TRBV4-1 and TRBJ1-6, with 8 positions matching TRBD1. The CDR3 loop spans 14 amino acids. Unmatched junction bases numbered 1, after V lost 2 bases and J lost 7 bases. Germline-derived CDR1 and CDR2 are MGHRA and YSYEKL. CDR3 loop: CASSQWTGNSPLHF. CDR3 nucleotides: TGCGCCAGCAGCCAATGGACAGGGAATTCACCCCTCCACTTT.

In this sample, this clone turned up many times. The chain couples TRBV11-3 to TRBJ2-1, with 8 positions matching TRBD2. V was clipped by 7 bases and J by 8 bases; unmatched bases: 7. The CDR3 is made up of 13 amino acids. Per germline, CDR1 SGHNT and CDR2 YENEEA. CDR3 in amino acids: CASTGTRRHEQFF. In DNA, the CDR3 is TGTGCCAGCACCGGGACTAGGAGACATGAGCAGTTCTTC.

The chain joins TRBV2 to TRBJ1-1; 7 bases agree with TRBD1. The CDR3 runs 12 residues. Germline loops: CDR1 SNHLY, CDR2 FYNNEI. V lost 8 bases, J lost 2 bases, and 2 bases stayed unmatched. CDR3 DNA: TGTGCCAGCCGGACAGGTAACACTGAAGCTTTCTTT. Encoded protein: CASRTGNTEAFF.

This clone turned up a few times. The V call is TRBV19, the J call TRBJ2-2; TRBD1 might be the D (6 bases). V lost 9 bases and J lost 5, with 16 bases in between. The CDR3 is 14 residues long. Germline CDR1 and CDR2: LNHDA and SQIVND (reference sequence). The CDR3 DNA reads as TGTGCCAGCGGAATCAGGGGAACGACCGGGGAGCTGTTTTTT. Its protein product is CASGIRGTTGELFF. Full variable domain (missing parts from reference TRBV19 and TRBJ2-2): DGGITQSPKYLFRKEGQNVTLSCEQNLNHDAMYWYRQDPGQGLRLIYYSQIVNDFQKGDIAEGYSVSREKKESFPLTVTSAQKNPTAFYLCASGIRGTTGELFFGEGSRLTVL.

This clone was detected only once. This chain uses TRBV7-3 with TRBJ2-3; 8 nucleotides line up with TRBD1. Germline trimming cut 3 bases from V and 5 bases from J; bases unmatched to any gene: 16. This CDR3 has 18 amino acids. Germline CDR1 SGHTA, CDR2 FQGTGA. The CDR3: CASSLGPTGTGVGDTQYF. The CDR3 DNA sequence: TGTGCCAGCAGCTTGGGCCCCACCGGGACAGGAGTGGGAGATACGCAGTATTTT.

V is TRBV15 and J is TRBJ1-5; unclear D gene. Germline V gene data show CDR1 as LNHNV and CDR2 as YYDKDF (reference sequence). The CDR3 spans 16 residues. V lost 0 bases, J lost 7 bases, and 16 bases lay in between. DNA of the CDR3: TGTGCCACCAGCAGAGATTCAGTGGCAGTGAAACAGCCCCAGCATTTT. Translating it yields CATSRDSVAVKQPQHF.

The chain has TRBV28 and TRBJ1-2, with 11 bases aligning to TRBD1. CDR1 is MDHEN and CDR2 is SYDVKM in the germline V gene. The V and J ends lost 6 bases and 8 bases, in that order; junction bases with no gene match: 5. The length of the CDR3 is 13 residues. Written as DNA, the CDR3 is TGTGCCAGCAGATCGGACAGGGGGCGCGGCTACACCTTC. This codes for CASRSDRGRGYTF.

V usage is TRBV20-1 and J usage is TRBJ2-7, with a possible D match to TRBD2 (6 bases). CDR3 size: 11 residues. Per the germline V gene, CDR1 is DFQATT and CDR2 is SNEGSKA (reference sequence). The CDR3 coding sequence is TGCACAGCGGGTACTGCCTACGAGCAGTACTTC. This codes for CTAGTAYEQYF.